This is a list of T cell receptor beta chains from one sample in a study of blood T cell repertoires in COVID-19. Clones were read by immunoSEQ multiplex PCR, and TCRdb kept only the in-frame ones, dropping some. The sample includes a few hundred thousand clones, 87% of them seen just once. What was sequenced was peripheral blood. These receptors were collected from a man in his late teens or twenties with active or convalescent COVID-19. Each CDR3 is given with its conserved first and last residue. The D gene is left open where the match is weak. Size values are once, few and many counts, or a class for expanded clones, and some rows have none.

D gene: NA; J gene: TRBJ1-4; V gene: TRBV24-1; clone size: NA; CDR3 DNA: TGTGCCACCAGTGCCCGGTCCGGAGTAAATGAAAAACTGTTTTTT; CDR3 protein: CATSARSGVNEKLFF
D gene: NA; J gene: TRBJ2-5; V gene: TRBV21-1; clone size: few; CDR3 DNA: TGTGCCAGCAGCAAAGGGCGACAGCGGGAGGCCCAAGAGACCCAGTACTTC; CDR3 protein: CASSKGRQREAQETQYF
D gene: NA; J gene: TRBJ2-7; V gene: TRBV19; clone size: NA; CDR3 DNA: TGTGCCAGTAGTATTAACTTCGCCTACGAGCAGTACTTC; CDR3 protein: CASSINFAYEQYF
D gene: NA; J gene: TRBJ1-2; V gene: TRBV5-4; clone size: NA; CDR3 DNA: TGTGCCAGCAGCCGTGACGCGGTCGGTATCTATGGCTACACCTTC; CDR3 protein: CASSRDAVGIYGYTF
D gene: NA; J gene: TRBJ2-7; V gene: TRBV6-1; clone size: once; CDR3 DNA: TGTGCCAGCAGTGAAGGAACAGGGTCGGCGGGCTACGAGCAGTACTTC; CDR3 protein: CASSEGTGSAGYEQYF
D gene: NA; J gene: TRBJ1-1; V gene: TRBV7-2; clone size: NA; CDR3 DNA: TGTGCCAGCAGCTTTATAGGGGGAAACACTGAAGCTTTCTTT; CDR3 protein: CASSFIGGNTEAFF
D gene: NA; J gene: TRBJ2-3; V gene: TRBV28; clone size: few; CDR3 DNA: TGTGCCAGCAGTCCCATCGTCCGAACGGACAGAGAGGGGGATACGCAGTATTTT; CDR3 protein: CASSPIVRTDREGDTQYF
D gene: TRBD1; J gene: TRBJ1-2; V gene: TRBV12-5; clone size: NA; CDR3 DNA: TGTGCTAGTGGTTTGGTCCTGACAGGGAAATATGGCTACACCTTC; CDR3 protein: CASGLVLTGKYGYTF
D gene: NA; J gene: TRBJ2-2; V gene: TRBV5-1; clone size: NA; CDR3 DNA: TGCGCCAGCAGCTCGAGCCGGGGACAAACCGGGGAGCTGTTTTTT; CDR3 protein: CASSSSRGQTGELFF
D gene: NA; J gene: TRBJ1-5; V gene: TRBV6-5; clone size: few; CDR3 DNA: TGTGCCAGCAGGGGAAACAGGGTCGGGAATCAGCCCCAGCATTTT; CDR3 protein: CASRGNRVGNQPQHF
D gene: TRBD2; J gene: TRBJ2-7; V gene: TRBV7-2; clone size: NA; CDR3 DNA: TGTGCCAGCAGCTTAGCCCCCGCGAGCGGGGGCTCCTACGAGCAGTACTTC; CDR3 protein: CASSLAPASGGSYEQYF
D gene: TRBD2; J gene: TRBJ2-7; V gene: TRBV15; clone size: NA; CDR3 DNA: TGTGCCACCAGCAGAGCGGGGACTAGCGGGGCCTACGAGCAGTACTTC; CDR3 protein: CATSRAGTSGAYEQYF
D gene: TRBD1; J gene: TRBJ1-6; V gene: TRBV18; clone size: NA; CDR3 DNA: TGTGCCAGCTCACTGGACAGGGCTTATTCACCCCTCCACTTT; CDR3 protein: CASSLDRAYSPLHF
D gene: TRBD2; J gene: TRBJ2-1; V gene: TRBV12-5; clone size: NA; CDR3 DNA: TGTGCTAGTGCAACTAGCGGAAGCTCCTACAATGAGCAGTTCTTC; CDR3 protein: CASATSGSSYNEQFF
D gene: NA; J gene: TRBJ2-2; V gene: TRBV4-2; clone size: NA; CDR3 DNA: TGTGCCAGCAGCCAATTTTGGACAGAGAACACCGGGGAGCTGTTTTTT; CDR3 protein: CASSQFWTENTGELFF
D gene: TRBD2; J gene: TRBJ2-1; V gene: TRBV20-1; clone size: NA; CDR3 DNA: TGCAGTGCTAGTGGGACTAGCGCCCATGTCTCCTACAATGAGCAGTTCTTC; CDR3 protein: CSASGTSAHVSYNEQFF
D gene: NA; J gene: TRBJ2-2; V gene: TRBV6-5; clone size: NA; CDR3 DNA: TGTGCCAGCAGTTACCACGGGGGCGGGGAGCTGTTTTTT; CDR3 protein: CASSYHGGGELFF
D gene: NA; J gene: TRBJ2-1; V gene: TRBV4-3; clone size: NA; CDR3 DNA: TGCGCCAGCAGCCAAGATGACCGGGGGTCCTACAATGAGCAGTTCTTC; CDR3 protein: CASSQDDRGSYNEQFF
D gene: TRBD1; J gene: TRBJ2-1; V gene: TRBV10-1; clone size: NA; CDR3 DNA: TGCGCCAGCAGTGACCCCGGGACAGGTCACCCCAATGAGCAGTTCTTC; CDR3 protein: CASSDPGTGHPNEQFF
D gene: NA; J gene: TRBJ2-2; V gene: TRBV27; clone size: NA; CDR3 DNA: TGTGCCAGCAGTTCCGCGGGGGCGGCCGGGGAGCTGTTTTTT; CDR3 protein: CASSSAGAAGELFF
D gene: NA; J gene: TRBJ2-7; V gene: TRBV6-2/TRBV6-3; clone size: NA; CDR3 DNA: TGTGCCAGCAGTCGCCCCAATAAGAGCCAAAGACAGTCCTACGAGCAGTACTTC; CDR3 protein: CASSRPNKSQRQSYEQYF
D gene: TRBD2; J gene: TRBJ2-3; V gene: TRBV4-1; clone size: NA; CDR3 DNA: TGCGCCAGCAGCCAGGTTTGGGCTAGCGGGCTCTACACTGGGTATTTT; CDR3 protein: CASSQVWASGLYTGYF
D gene: TRBD1; J gene: TRBJ1-1; V gene: TRBV5-1; clone size: NA; CDR3 DNA: TGCGCCAGCAGCTTGACGGGACAGAAAAACACTGAAGCTTTCTTT; CDR3 protein: CASSLTGQKNTEAFF
D gene: TRBD1; J gene: TRBJ1-6; V gene: TRBV6-1; clone size: NA; CDR3 DNA: TGTGCCAGCAGTGAAGCGTCATTGGGACAGGATAATTCACCCCTCCACTTT; CDR3 protein: CASSEASLGQDNSPLHF
D gene: NA; J gene: TRBJ2-7; V gene: TRBV20-1; clone size: NA; CDR3 DNA: TGCAGTGCTAGTAATTCTTATTTGGACACCTCTACACCCTTCAGGTTC; CDR3 protein: CSASNSYLDTSTPFRF
D gene: NA; J gene: TRBJ2-7; V gene: TRBV5-1; clone size: NA; CDR3 DNA: TGCGCCAGCAGCTTGGGGGCAGCCTCCTACGAGCAGTACTTC; CDR3 protein: CASSLGAASYEQYF
D gene: NA; J gene: TRBJ1-4; V gene: TRBV5-1; clone size: NA; CDR3 DNA: TGCGCCAGCAGCGAGGTACAGGGAGTAAATGAAAAACTGTTTTTT; CDR3 protein: CASSEVQGVNEKLFF
D gene: NA; J gene: TRBJ1-4; V gene: TRBV28; clone size: NA; CDR3 DNA: TGTGCCAGCGTGCCCCGGGGAACTAATGAAAAACTGTTTTTT; CDR3 protein: CASVPRGTNEKLFF
D gene: TRBD2; J gene: TRBJ2-2; V gene: TRBV19; clone size: NA; CDR3 DNA: TGTGCCACTGGGGGGACTAGCGGGAACACCGGGGAGCTGTTTTTT; CDR3 protein: CATGGTSGNTGELFF
D gene: NA; J gene: TRBJ1-4; V gene: TRBV28; clone size: NA; CDR3 DNA: TGTGCCAGCAGTTTGGGGACACATGATGAAAAACTGTTTTTT; CDR3 protein: CASSLGTHDEKLFF
D gene: TRBD1; J gene: TRBJ1-4; V gene: TRBV9; clone size: once; CDR3 DNA: TGTGCCAGCAGCCGGGAACCGGGACAGCAAACAACTAATGAAAAACTGTTTTTT; CDR3 protein: CASSREPGQQTTNEKLFF
D gene: TRBD2; J gene: TRBJ2-1; V gene: TRBV24-1; clone size: once; CDR3 DNA: TGTGCCACCAGTGACCCCCTGCGGGGAGGGTCCAATGAGCAGTTCTTC; CDR3 protein: CATSDPLRGGSNEQFF